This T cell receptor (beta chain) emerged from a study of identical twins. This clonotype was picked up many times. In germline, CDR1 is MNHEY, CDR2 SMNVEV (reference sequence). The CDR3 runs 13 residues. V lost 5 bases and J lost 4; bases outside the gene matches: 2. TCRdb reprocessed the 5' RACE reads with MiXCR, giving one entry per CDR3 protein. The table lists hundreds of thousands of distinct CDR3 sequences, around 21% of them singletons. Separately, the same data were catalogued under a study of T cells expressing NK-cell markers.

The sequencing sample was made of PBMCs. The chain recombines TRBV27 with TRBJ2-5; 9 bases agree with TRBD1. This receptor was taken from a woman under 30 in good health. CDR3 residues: CASSRTGAETQYF. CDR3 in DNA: TGTGCCAGCAGTAGGACAGGGGCAGAGACCCAGTACTTC.